This TCR beta chain was recorded in a study of kidney transplant recipient with SARS-CoV-2 infection. Concerning this clonotype: A much larger clonotype is one base distant, so this may be a read error.

From the reads, TCRdb called clonotypes with MiXCR, one entry per CDR3 protein. The sample shows approximately 250,000 distinct CDR3 sequences, about 28% of them seen only once. The specimen comprised a blood sample, sampled at baseline and on roughly day 110 from a kidney transplant recipient. The receptor comes from a male patient aged 30 to 39 who had COVID-19 and was a kidney transplant recipient. Some of the T cells may derive from the graft donor.

This CDR3 reads CATSDITRTNTGGLFF. The CDR3 bases are TGTGCCACCAGTGACATAACTAGGACGAACACCGGGGGGCTGTTTTTT. The rearrangement links TRBV24-1 to TRBJ2-2, with D perhaps matching TRBD2 (6 bases). Per the germline V gene, CDR1 is KGHDR and CDR2 is SFDVKD. The CDR3 is 16 amino acids.